This T cell receptor beta chain was captured by sequencing in a study of a mutant IDH1 vaccine in newly diagnosed glioma. As for the study in general: Among treated patients, roughly 60% were male and about 40% female, and mean age was 40.4 years.

With regard to this clone: Its antigen is as yet unknown.

Regarding the study as a whole: Pseudoprogression seemed unlinked to shifts in top peripheral T cell clonotypes.

Time point denoted: baseline, week 1 (first vaccination visit). Treatment described: pre-vaccination baseline after standard-of-care therapy. Those who donated had recent WHO grade 3 or 4 IDH1-mutant, ATRX-lost astrocytomas. Sequenced by immunoSEQ multiplex PCR; TCRdb stores in-frame clones only, minus some. The sample has approximately 100,000 clones, approximately 90% seen once; the top ten hold 0.5% to 0.6%. Trimming left V 6 bases short and J 8 bases short, with 4 bases between. The CDR3 is 10 residues long. The germline gives CDR1 MNHEY, CDR2 SVGAGI. Specimen: PBMCs, collected from a glioma patient treated with radiotherapy, temozolomide or both. The TCR comes from a woman aged 45-60 years with glioma. The chain joins TRBV6-5 to TRBJ1-4, with D unresolved. CDR3 loop: CASRKEKLFF. The CDR3 DNA reads TGTGCCAGCAGAAAGGAAAAACTGTTTTTT.